The present T cell receptor beta chain was sequenced within a study of shared clonotypes between healthy human individuals. Germline CDR1 is SGHRS and CDR2 is YFSETQ. This CDR3 spans 15 amino acids. The V and J ends lost 0 bases and 7 bases, in that order; junction bases with no gene match: 5. A remark on this clone: Its antigen remains unidentified. Additional DNA sequences in this sample encode the identical CDR3.

When replicate PCRs were run on sorted subsets, they used approximately 0.2 ug DNA, around 33,000 T cell genomes. Clones were read by immunoSEQ multiplex PCR, and TCRdb kept only the in-frame ones, dropping some. The table shows more than 2,000,000 clones, with approximately 94% occurring only once. General study results and limits: Only blood was sampled, and tissue TCR repertoires likely differ from blood ones. Non-shared clonotypes displayed generation probabilities falling below those of clonotypes present in all four donors.

This clonotype was obtained from a man aged 18 to 30 in good health. The sequencing input was naive CD4+ T cells sorted from blood. Sample subset: CD45RA+ positively selected. This chain joins TRBV5-1 and TRBJ2-1; 9 nucleotides match TRBD2. In nucleotides, the CDR3 is TGCGCCAGCAGCTTGGAGGGCGGGAGGGCGAATGAGCAGTTCTTC. Encoded protein: CASSLEGGRANEQFF. Full variable domain (remainder filled in from reference TRBV5-1 and TRBJ2-1): KAGVTQTPRYLIKTRGQQVTLSCSPISGHRSVSWYQQTPGQGLQFLFEYFSETQRNKGNFPGRFSGRQFSNSRSEMNVSTLELGDSALYLCASSLEGGRANEQFFGPGTRLTVL.